Listed below are T cell receptor beta chains from one sample, sequenced in a study of blood T cell repertoires in COVID-19. Only in-frame clones appear in the TCRdb table, and some are missing; sequencing was by immunoSEQ multiplex PCR. The sample consists of approximately 360,000 clones, around 89% of them appearing once. The source material was peripheral blood. The source of these receptors is a man in his forties with acute or convalescent COVID-19. Both conserved end residues are part of each CDR3. A D gene is named only where the DNA matches it firmly. A clone size is listed for some rows: how often the clone was seen (once, few, many), or a class if it is expanded.

d_gene,j_gene,abundance,v_gene,CDR3nt,CDR3aa
TRBD1,TRBJ2-1,.,TRBV19,TGTGCCAGTAGTAACACAGGGGGCTACAATGAGCAGTTCTTC,CASSNTGGYNEQFF
.,TRBJ2-7,.,TRBV5-6,TGTGCCAGCAGCTTCCTGGAAGGTACAGGGCTGGGCGAGCAGTACTTC,CASSFLEGTGLGEQYF
TRBD2,TRBJ2-1,.,TRBV6-2/TRBV6-3,TGTGCCAGCAGTTACCCCGGGACTAGCACGGGGTTGGGTGAGCAGTTCTTC,CASSYPGTSTGLGEQFF
.,TRBJ2-2,.,TRBV13,TGTGCCAGCAGCTTAACGAGGGAGTACACCGGGGAGCTGTTTTTT,CASSLTREYTGELFF
.,TRBJ1-5,once,TRBV30,TGTGCCTGGAGTGTACTTGGCCCGGGGAATCAGCCCCAGCATTTT,CAWSVLGPGNQPQHF
.,TRBJ2-1,.,TRBV11-2,TGTGCTAGCAGCTTAGGGGCAGGGGTCTACAATGAGCAGTTCTTC,CASSLGAGVYNEQFF
.,TRBJ2-1,.,TRBV27,TGTGCCAGCAGTAGGGTCCCGACCGGGGGCTCCTACAATGAGCAGTTCTTC,CASSRVPTGGSYNEQFF
TRBD2,TRBJ2-1,.,TRBV28,TGTGCCAGCGTGGTGGCGGGGGGTTACAATGAGCAGTTCTTC,CASVVAGGYNEQFF
.,TRBJ1-2,once,TRBV7-2,TGTGCCAGCAGCTTAGCTTTAGGGAGTGGCTACACCTTC,CASSLALGSGYTF
TRBD1,TRBJ1-6,.,TRBV3-1/TRBV3-2,TGTGCCAGCAGACAGGGGGTGAGGGATAATTCACCCCTCCACTTT,CASRQGVRDNSPLHF
TRBD1,TRBJ2-3,.,TRBV9,TGTGCCAGCAGCGTTAGACAGGGAGCAGATACGCAGTATTTT,CASSVRQGADTQYF
TRBD1,TRBJ1-6,few,TRBV5-6,TGTGCCAGCAGCCCGGACAGGGGCTATAATTCACCCCTCCACTTT,CASSPDRGYNSPLHF
.,TRBJ2-3,.,TRBV2,TGTGCCAGCAGTGAACTAGCCTACACAGATACGCAGTATTTT,CASSELAYTDTQYF
.,TRBJ1-3,.,TRBV28,TGTGCCAGCAGTATATACCTAGAGGGAAACACCATATATTTT,CASSIYLEGNTIYF
.,TRBJ2-3,.,TRBV2,TGTGCCAGCATCGAATCGAGAGCTTCCACAGATACGCAGTATTTT,CASIESRASTDTQYF
TRBD2,TRBJ2-1,few,TRBV7-8,TGTGCCAGCAGCTTGGAGGGGACTAGCGGTTACAATGAGCAGTTCTTC,CASSLEGTSGYNEQFF
TRBD1,TRBJ1-5,.,TRBV19,TGTGCCAGTAGCAGGGGGGCGAATAGCAATCAGCCCCAGCATTTT,CASSRGANSNQPQHF
.,TRBJ1-1,.,TRBV27,TGTGCCAGCAGTTTAGCGAGAATGAACACTGAAGCTTTCTTT,CASSLARMNTEAFF
TRBD1,TRBJ1-6,.,TRBV7-9,TGTGCCAGCAGCGCCGGACAGGGGATCGGTGCACCCCTCCACTTT,CASSAGQGIGAPLHF
.,TRBJ1-5,once,TRBV4-1,TGCGCCAGCAGCCAAGACCACGCACGCGGGGCGCCCCAGCATTTT,CASSQDHARGAPQHF
TRBD1,TRBJ2-4,.,TRBV7-9,TGTGCCAGCAGCTCTACCAGGGGGCGGCCCAAAAACATTCAGTACTTC,CASSSTRGRPKNIQYF
TRBD1,TRBJ1-3,.,TRBV4-2,TGTGCCAGCAGCCTGGGACAGGGGGTAGGAAACACCATATATTTT,CASSLGQGVGNTIYF
TRBD1,TRBJ2-7,.,TRBV9,TGTGCCAGCAGCACGTACGACAGGGGCGTGGACGAGCAGTACTTC,CASSTYDRGVDEQYF
.,TRBJ1-1,.,TRBV5-1,TGCGCCAGCAGCTTGGAGTGGCAGAACACTGAAGCTTTCTTT,CASSLEWQNTEAFF
TRBD1,TRBJ2-5,.,TRBV29-1,TGCAGCGTGGCAGGACAGGGATCTCGAGAGACCCAGTACTTC,CSVAGQGSRETQYF
.,TRBJ2-3,.,TRBV9,TGTGCCAGCAGCGTAGCAGGGGTCAGAACAGATACGCAGTATTTT,CASSVAGVRTDTQYF
TRBD2,TRBJ2-1,.,TRBV6-5,TGTGCCATACGGACTAGCCTAGGCAATGAGCAGTTCTTC,CAIRTSLGNEQFF
.,TRBJ2-1,.,TRBV30,TGTGCCTGGAGATGGGGGCGACTGGGAAGGGGTTTGGTCAATGAGCAGTTCTTC,CAWRWGRLGRGLVNEQFF
TRBD2,TRBJ2-7,.,TRBV5-4,TGTGCCAGCAGCGGGAATGTGACTAGCGGGACGAAGAGCTCCTACGAGCAGTACTTC,CASSGNVTSGTKSSYEQYF
TRBD1,TRBJ1-6,once,TRBV5-1,TGCGCCAGCAGCCCGGGACAGAATAATTCACCCCTCCACTTT,CASSPGQNNSPLHF
TRBD1,TRBJ2-7,once,TRBV30,TGTGCCTGGAGCGGGGACAGGGGGTCGTCTTTCGAGCAGTACTTC,CAWSGDRGSSFEQYF
TRBD2,TRBJ2-7,.,TRBV5-5,TGTGCCAGCAGTTGGGGGGGTGTCTACGAGCAGTACTTC,CASSWGGVYEQYF
.,TRBJ2-7,.,TRBV5-6,TGTGCCAGCATCATACAATACTTCGGGGAAACCTACGAGCAGTACTTC,CASIIQYFGETYEQYF
TRBD1,TRBJ2-1,.,TRBV25-1,TGTGCCAGCGGGACAGGAGATTACAATGAGCAGTTCTTC,CASGTGDYNEQFF
TRBD1,TRBJ2-5,.,TRBV28,TGTGCCAGCAGTTCACAGGGGAGTGGAGAGACCCAGTACTTC,CASSSQGSGETQYF
.,TRBJ1-2,.,TRBV6-5,TGTGCCAGTTACCGTCGGGGGGCAAGGAACTATGGCTACACCTTC,CASYRRGARNYGYTF
.,TRBJ2-1,.,TRBV21-1,TGTGCCAGCAGCAACCCCTTAGTGGTCAATGAGCAGTTCTTC,CASSNPLVVNEQFF
TRBD1,TRBJ1-1,once,TRBV5-1,TGCGCCAGCAGCTCCCCGACAGGGGGAAAAGCTTTCTTT,CASSSPTGGKAFF
.,TRBJ1-6,.,TRBV28,TGTGCCAGCAAGGGGGGGGAGCTTATGCGTTCACCCCTCCACTTT,CASKGGELMRSPLHF
.,TRBJ1-2,.,TRBV7-9,TGTGCCAGCCTTAAGGTGGGAGACTATGGCTACACCTTC,CASLKVGDYGYTF
.,TRBJ1-6,.,TRBV5-6,TGTGCCAGCAGCTTGGTTACAGCATCTTCACCCCTCCACTTT,CASSLVTASSPLHF
TRBD1,TRBJ1-5,.,TRBV7-6,TGTGCCAGCAGCTTAGTGGGGACAGCCTTAGGGAGCAATCAGCCCCAGCATTTT,CASSLVGTALGSNQPQHF
TRBD1,TRBJ1-1,once,TRBV5-1,TGCGCCAGCAGCCCCGGACAGGGGCTTGGCACTGAAGCTTTCTTT,CASSPGQGLGTEAFF
TRBD2,TRBJ2-5,.,TRBV6-5,TGTGCCAGCACCAGCGGGGCCCAAGAGACCCAGTACTTC,CASTSGAQETQYF
TRBD1,TRBJ2-1,.,TRBV6-2/TRBV6-3,TGTGCCAGCAGTTCCTCTCACAGGGGGCAAGGGCAGTTCTTC,CASSSSHRGQGQFF
TRBD2,TRBJ2-1,.,TRBV6-1,TGTGCCAGCAGTGCGCGACTAGCGGGAGCCGGCTACAATGAGCAGTTCTTC,CASSARLAGAGYNEQFF
.,TRBJ1-4,.,TRBV11-2,TGTGCCAGCAGCCCCTATGGGGGGGGCAGCCGGGCGGGGAAACTGTTTTTT,CASSPYGGGSRAGKLFF
.,TRBJ2-1,.,TRBV2,TGTGCCAGTGAGGCGGAAGGTGAGCAGTTCTTC,CASEAEGEQFF
.,TRBJ2-3,.,TRBV7-2,TGTGCCAGCAGCCGGACGGGGGATACGCAGTATTTT,CASSRTGDTQYF
.,TRBJ1-2,once,TRBV27,TGTGCCAGCAGTTTATCGAGCTCGTGGGGGCGCGGCTACACCTTC,CASSLSSSWGRGYTF